These 30 T cell receptor beta chains were sequenced from one sample in a study of blood T cells in healthy people across ages. PCR was performed a second time for 7 to 11 cycles using a sample-barcoded 5' primer and a J-beta primer mix. TCRdb recomputed calls from the 5' RACE reads with MiXCR, one row per CDR3 protein. The sample comprises 1,800,000 or so distinct CDR3 sequences, about two fifths of which are singletons, and roughly 23% rests with the top ten. Sequenced input: blood. These receptors originate from a human donor in good health.

There are many counts of this clonotype. The rearrangement joins TRBV7-2 to TRBJ2-3; possibly TRBD1 for D (5 bases). V was cut by 4 bases and J by 4 bases, with 9 bases left in between. The CDR3 runs to 13 residues. The germline V gene encodes CDR1 SGHTA and CDR2 FQGNSA. The DNA of the CDR3 is TGTGCCAGCAGCTGGAAGGGGTCAGATACGCAGTATTTT. As protein: CASSWKGSDTQYF. The full variable domain, rest sourced from reference TRBV7-2 and TRBJ2-3, is GAGVSQSPSNKVTEKGKDVELRCDPISGHTALYWYRQSLGQGLEFLIYFQGNSAPDKSGLPSDRFSAERTGGSVSTLTIQRTQQEDSAVYLCASSWKGSDTQYFGPGTRLTVL.

As for this clonotype: A junction end diverges from the germline sequence, so it may reflect a read error. J is TRBJ1-5 and V is TRBV6-2 or TRBV6-3; TRBD1 might be the D (5 bases). There are 15 residues in the CDR3. The germline gives CDR1 MNHEY, CDR2 SVGEGT. The CDR3 bases are TGTGCCGGCAGTTACGTCGACAGCAGCAATCAGCCCCAGCATTTT. Translation gives CAGSYVDSSNQPQHF.

The genes are TRBV28 and TRBJ2-5, with TRBD1 matching over 7 bases. J lost 11 bases, V lost 6 bases, and 24 bases had no gene match. The germline CDR1 and CDR2 sequences are MDHEN and SYDVKM. The CDR3 length is 17 residues. The CDR3 DNA sequence: TGTGCCAGCAGCGACTGGAACCGGGACAGAAGGCGTGGCGTGCAGTACTTC. Amino acid sequence: CASSDWNRDRRRGVQYF.

This sequence joins TRBV5-6 and TRBJ2-1; 8 nucleotides match TRBD1. Germline trimming cut 2 bases from V and 3 bases from J; bases unmatched to any gene: 10. Germline V gene lookup returns CDR1 SGHDT and CDR2 YYEEEE. The CDR3 covers 17 residues. Here the CDR3 reads CASSFRRTGLGYNEQFF. CDR3 bases: TGTGCCAGCAGCTTCCGCCGGACAGGGCTAGGCTACAATGAGCAGTTCTTC.

This rearrangement joins TRBV12-3 or TRBV12-4 to TRBJ1-1, with 8 bases identical to TRBD1. The V and J ends lost 6 bases and 7 bases, in that order; junction bases with no gene match: 7. CDR3 length: 13 amino acids. CDR3 region: CASRIQGADEAFF. CDR3 nucleotides: TGTGCCAGCAGGATCCAGGGGGCAGATGAAGCTTTCTTT.

The sample holds a few counts of this clonotype. The rearrangement joins TRBV15 to TRBJ1-5; unclear D gene. Germline assignment: CDR1 LNHNV and CDR2 YYDKDF (reference sequence). V gave up 3 bases and J gave up 0 bases, with 12 bases separating them. The CDR3 contains 16 residues. The CDR3 is CATSSGYTYSNQPQHF. The CDR3 DNA follows: TGTGCCACCAGCAGCGGGTACACATATAGCAATCAGCCCCAGCATTTT.

This sequence joins TRBV20-1 and TRBJ2-2; TRBD2 agrees at 9 bases. The CDR3 totals 18 residues. The germline CDR1 and CDR2 sequences are DFQATT and SNEGSKA (reference sequence). V shed 1 base and J 2 bases; nucleotides not matched to a gene: 11. DNA for the CDR3: TGCAGTGCTAGAGGAGGTGGTAGCGGGGGTGGAAACACCGGGGAGCTGTTTTTT. It codes for CSARGGGSGGGNTGELFF.

V usage is TRBV7-2 and J usage is TRBJ2-1; 7 bases map to TRBD1. The CDR3 contains 12 residues. The V gene's germline CDR1 is SGHTA and CDR2 FQGNSA. V was pared by 5 bases and J by 13 bases, with 8 bases of the junction left unmatched. The CDR3, as DNA: TGTGCCAGCAGCCCCTCCGGGACAGTTCAGTTCTTC. Protein: CASSPSGTVQFF.

This clonotype was counted only a few times. This chain joins TRBV4-3 and TRBJ1-2, with D unresolved. V gave up 4 bases and J gave up 1 base, with 16 bases separating them. Germline values: CDR1 LGHNA, CDR2 YSLEER. The CDR3 is 16 residues long. DNA for the CDR3: TGCGCCAGCAGCCTGCTCGGACTTCATAATAACTATGGCTACACCTTC. This codes for CASSLLGLHNNYGYTF.

The chain uses TRBV4-3 and TRBJ2-3; 10 bases align to TRBD2. Trimming removed 0 bases from V and 1 base from J; junction bases left unmatched: 10. This CDR3 comprises 19 residues. Germline CDR1 reads LGHNA; CDR2 reads YSLEER. CDR3 protein: CASSQDSLRTSGRTDTQYF. The CDR3 DNA is TGCGCCAGCAGCCAAGATTCCCTACGGACTAGCGGACGCACAGATACGCAGTATTTT.

The gene calls are TRBV20-1 and TRBJ2-7; 7 bases fit TRBD2. J lost 2 bases, V lost 6 bases, and 16 bases had no gene match. Looked up from germline, CDR1 is DFQATT and CDR2 is SNEGSKA (reference sequence). This CDR3 spans 16 amino acids. DNA for the CDR3: TGCAGTGCGGACCGAATTCTACGGGGGGAAACCTACGAGCAGTACTTC. Translating gives CSADRILRGETYEQYF.

This clonotype was counted only a few times. The germline gene is not matched at one end of the junction; a read error may be the cause. The genes are TRBV24-1 and TRBJ2-5; possible D gene TRBD2, 6 bases. Germline CDR1 is KGHDR and CDR2 is SFDVKD. This CDR3 spans 15 amino acids. DNA for the CDR3: TGTGCCACCAGTGATACGGGACTGCCCTCAGAGGCCCAGTACTTC. Its translation is CATSDTGLPSEAQYF.

The chain has TRBV14 and TRBJ2-1, with D maybe TRBD2 (7 bases). The CDR3 has 16 residues. Deletions cut 5 bases from V and 2 bases from J, with 16 bases between. CDR1 is SGHDN and CDR2 is FVKESK in the germline V gene. CDR3 nucleotide sequence: TGTGCCAGCAGCATTCGTGGGGAGGGGGCCTACAATGAGCAGTTCTTC. Its protein product is CASSIRGEGAYNEQFF.

This clonotype was counted only a few times. The chain carries TRBV12-5 and TRBJ1-5; TRBD1 aligns across 7 bases. CDR1 is LGHNT and CDR2 is FRNRAP in the germline V gene. CDR3 size: 15 residues. V was pared by 6 bases and J by 3 bases, with 8 bases of the junction left unmatched. As DNA, the CDR3 is TGTGCTAGTGGGAGGGACAGAGCCTCCAATCAGCCCCAGCATTTT. Translation: CASGRDRASNQPQHF.

This clonotype was counted a few times. The CDR3 protein is CSVGTSGGSYEQYF. Written as DNA, the CDR3 is TGCAGCGTGGGGACTAGCGGGGGTTCGTACGAGCAGTACTTC. The chain employs TRBV29-1 and TRBJ2-7; TRBD2 agrees at 14 bases. The germline V gene has CDR1 SQVTM and CDR2 ANQGSEA. The CDR3 consists of 14 residues. After removal of 6 bases from V and 4 bases from J, the junction contained 5 bases not matched to a gene.

The sample holds a few counts of this clonotype. The chain uses TRBV10-3 and TRBJ1-2, with D possibly being TRBD1 (6 bases). The germline V gene has CDR1 ENHRY and CDR2 SYGVKD. This CDR3 is 16 amino acids long. V lost 1 base and J lost 2, with 14 bases in between. This CDR3 reads CAISELSSTGNYGYTF. CDR3 nucleotides: TGTGCCATCAGTGAGTTAAGCTCAACAGGGAACTATGGCTACACCTTC.

This clonotype was detected ten times or more. The chain couples TRBV20-1 to TRBJ1-2; D gene unclear. CDR1 DFQATT and CDR2 SNEGSKA come from the germline V gene (reference sequence). The CDR3 contains 11 residues. Trimming removed 6 bases at V and 1 base at J, with 6 bases between. The CDR3 loop is CSAALNYGYTF. The CDR3 DNA reads TGCAGTGCCGCACTTAACTATGGCTACACCTTC.

This clonotype was picked up a small number of times. The chain couples TRBV13 to TRBJ1-4, with unresolved D. Trimming removed 5 bases at V and 4 bases at J, with 17 bases between. The CDR3 is 16 residues long. CDR1 is PRHDT and CDR2 is FYEKMQ in the germline V gene (reference sequence). The CDR3 coding sequence is TGTGCCAGCAGCCGATGGACGGGGAACGGTAATGAAAAACTGTTTTTT. Its protein is CASSRWTGNGNEKLFF.

The V gene is TRBV7-3, the J gene TRBJ2-3; D is uncertain. The CDR3 length is 14 residues. Per germline, CDR1 SGHTA and CDR2 FQGTGA. The germline V and J ends were trimmed by 3 bases and 5 bases, with 12 bases remaining between them. The CDR3 spells CASSLGYLGDTQYF. The CDR3 DNA is TGTGCCAGCAGCTTGGGTTACCTAGGAGATACGCAGTATTTT.

V and J are TRBV7-2 and TRBJ1-2; 8 nucleotides align to TRBD1. There are 15 residues in the CDR3. V trimming: 1 base; J trimming: 7 bases; junction bases outside the gene matches: 8. Germline V gene lookup returns CDR1 SGHTA and CDR2 FQGNSA. In DNA form, the CDR3 reads TGTGCCAGCAGCTTAGTCACGACAGGGGTCTCTGGCTACACCTTC. Its protein is CASSLVTTGVSGYTF.

The chain links TRBV20-1 to TRBJ1-1; D is ambiguous. Germline V CDR1 and CDR2: DFQATT, SNEGSKA (reference sequence). This CDR3 region has 17 residues. V lost 4 bases, J lost 5 bases, and 26 bases lay in between. The CDR3 nucleotides read TGCAGTGCTATCGGGTTCGCGCGCAGGTCCTCACGGACTGAAGCTTTCTTT. Translated: CSAIGFARRSSRTEAFF.

The chain joins TRBV28 to TRBJ2-4, with D possibly matching TRBD1 (6 bases). Germline V gives CDR1 MDHEN, CDR2 SYDVKM. This CDR3 comprises 12 residues. V was shortened by 7 bases and J by 11 bases, with 15 bases between the two germline ends. The CDR3 region has the DNA TGTGCCAGCACCCAACAGGGAACTGTTCAGTACTTC. Its translation: CASTQQGTVQYF.

V and J are TRBV27 and TRBJ2-7; 13 bases are shared with TRBD2. Looked up from germline, CDR1 is MNHEY and CDR2 is SMNVEV (reference sequence). V gave up 4 bases and J gave up 7 bases; unmatched junction bases: 10. The CDR3 has 16 amino acids. CDR3 in DNA: TGTGCCAGCAGTTCAACACTAGCGGGGGGGCCGGGGGAGCAGTACTTC. Protein sequence: CASSSTLAGGPGEQYF.

This clonotype was picked up a small number of times. The chain employs TRBV20-1 and TRBJ2-7; D not resolved. Between the trimmed V and J ends, which lost 3 bases and 5 bases, there was a span of 11 bases. CDR1 and CDR2 from the germline V gene are DFQATT and SNEGSKA (reference sequence). CDR3 length: 12 amino acids. The CDR3 loop is CSASSSADEQYF. CDR3 coding DNA: TGCAGTGCTAGTTCATCTGCGGACGAGCAGTACTTC.

The chain uses TRBV6-5 and TRBJ1-4; the D gene is possibly TRBD1 (5 bases). The germline V gene has CDR1 MNHEY and CDR2 SVGAGI. The ends were cut back, 4 bases at V and 2 bases at J, with 20 bases in the middle. CDR3 length equals 18 residues. CDR3 in amino acids: CASSFPGGAQITNEKLFF. The CDR3 DNA reads TGTGCCAGCAGTTTCCCCGGCGGGGCCCAGATTACTAATGAAAAACTGTTTTTT.

This clonotype was picked up a small number of times. V and J are TRBV6-5 and TRBJ2-5; D gene ambiguous. V lost 0 bases and J lost 2, with 7 bases in between. The CDR3 is 14 amino acids. Per the germline V gene, CDR1 is MNHEY and CDR2 is SVGAGI. CDR3: CASSYSVSQETQYF. The CDR3, as DNA: TGTGCCAGCAGTTACTCAGTCTCGCAAGAGACCCAGTACTTC.

V usage is TRBV18 and J usage is TRBJ2-1; the match to TRBD2 covers 7 bases. In germline, CDR1 is KGHSH, CDR2 LQKENI. There are 15 residues in the CDR3. Trimming took 1 base from V and 8 from J; bases not matched to a gene: 8. CDR3 nucleotide sequence: TGTGCCAGCTCACCACTGGGGGGGAATTTCGATGAGCAGTTCTTC. This encodes CASSPLGGNFDEQFF. Supplemented by reference TRBV18 and TRBJ2-1, the full variable domain reads NAGVMQNPRHLVRRRGQEARLRCSPMKGHSHVYWYRQLPEEGLKFMVYLQKENIIDESGMPKERFSAEFPKEGPSILRIQQVVRGDSAAYFCASSPLGGNFDEQFFGPGTRLTVL.

J is TRBJ1-2 and V is TRBV20-1; 8 bases are a match to TRBD1. Germline V gives CDR1 DFQATT, CDR2 SNEGSKA (reference sequence). The CDR3 totals 15 residues. V shed 0 bases, J shed 7 bases, and the junction held 10 bases outside the gene matches. The CDR3 is CSARDGQGAVSGYTF. The CDR3, as DNA: TGCAGTGCTAGAGATGGGCAGGGGGCAGTAAGTGGCTACACCTTC.

The chain couples TRBV30 to TRBJ2-3; D is unclear. Deletions cut 0 bases from V and 3 bases from J, with 4 bases between. Germline V gene lookup returns CDR1 GTSNPN and CDR2 SVGIG (reference sequence). This CDR3 region has 12 residues. The DNA for the CDR3 is TGTGCCTGGAGTGTAGATACAGATACGCAGTATTTT. Encoded protein: CAWSVDTDTQYF.

This clonotype was counted only a few times. The chain employs TRBV28 and TRBJ2-7, with D possibly TRBD2 on 7 matching bases. This CDR3 spans 14 amino acids. Between the trimmed V and J ends, which lost 7 bases and 5 bases, there was a span of 18 bases. The germline gives CDR1 MDHEN, CDR2 SYDVKM. The CDR3 spells CASNGGAAFHEQYF. The CDR3 DNA is TGTGCCAGCAATGGGGGGGCCGCTTTCCACGAGCAGTACTTC.